What follows is one TCR beta chain and its context. Germline CDR1 and CDR2: SQVTM and ANQGSEA. CDR3 length equals 13 residues. V lost 7 bases, J lost 2 bases, and 4 bases stayed unmatched. Authors' processing steps: Amplification with reference gene primers provided the estimates of nucleated cell counts. Data came from immunoSEQ multiplex PCR; TCRdb stores just in-frame clones and leaves some out. The DNA was the basis for D and trimming; V, J and clone size are from that table. The sample comprises about 310,000 clones, approximately 89% of which are singletons, and 7.8% rests with the top ten. The data were taken from a study of blood T cell repertoires in COVID-19. About the research overall: Samples representing acute and convalescent COVID-19 were sourced from the United States, Italy and Spain.

This sequence joins TRBV29-1 and TRBJ2-3; 9 bases agree with TRBD1. This TCR came from a woman aged 50 to 60 who had recovered from COVID-19. Sequenced input: peripheral blood. The CDR3 region has the DNA TGCAGCGCCCGGGACAGGGCCACAGATACGCAGTATTTT. Translating gives CSARDRATDTQYF.